This entry lists 30 T cell receptor beta chains sequenced from one sample in a study of human T cells and chemical hapten exposure. TCRdb called the RACE reads again in MiXCR, with one record for every CDR3 protein. The data contain tens of thousands of distinct CDR3 sequences, about 8% of them singletons. The time point here: patch test 2, 6 weeks after DPC sensitization. The treatment denotes: therapeutic diphenylcyclopropenone sensitization with weekly scalp DPC. The source material was whole blood, sampled in connection with sensitization to the hapten diphenylcyclopropenone (DPC). These receptors were taken from a woman aged 50 to 60 with alopecia areata. Some clones in this sample may be carry-over from other donors' samples.

This chain connects TRBV6-2 or TRBV6-3 to TRBJ2-7; D gene ambiguous. Germline CDR1 and CDR2: MNHEY and SVGEGT. Trimming stripped 6 bases from V and 5 bases from J, with 14 bases between. This CDR3 has 13 amino acids. The CDR3 reads CASSSDTPDEQYF. The CDR3 coding sequence is TGTGCCAGCAGCTCTGACACTCCTGACGAGCAGTACTTC.

The sample holds many counts of this clonotype. The chain couples TRBV4-1 to TRBJ2-7, with D perhaps TRBD1 (6 bases). The CDR3 is made up of 14 amino acids. Looked up from germline, CDR1 is MGHRA and CDR2 is YSYEKL. V lost 1 base and J 2 bases, leaving 9 bases between the germline ends. CDR3: CASSQADSAYEQYF. CDR3 nucleotides: TGCGCCAGCAGCCAAGCGGACAGCGCCTACGAGCAGTACTTC.

This clonotype has a handful of counts. This chain's CDR3 is CASRPDITGELFF. In nucleotides, the CDR3 is TGCGCCAGCCGCCCCGATATCACCGGGGAGCTGTTTTTT. The rearrangement uses TRBV4-1 and TRBJ2-2; D unclear. Germline CDR1 and CDR2: MGHRA and YSYEKL. Deletions cut 8 bases from V and 4 bases from J, with 11 bases between. CDR3 length equals 13 residues.

This clonotype came up many times. The J gene is TRBJ2-3, the V gene TRBV2; 10 nucleotides agree with TRBD1. In germline, CDR1 is SNHLY, CDR2 FYNNEI. The junction had 13 bases not matched to a gene; V was cut back by 6 bases and J by 4 bases. The CDR3 contains 17 residues. The CDR3 sequence: CASSPPAGTGVADTQYF. DNA for the CDR3: TGTGCCAGCAGCCCCCCCGCCGGGACAGGGGTTGCAGATACGCAGTATTTT.

This clonotype was counted only a few times. The chain employs TRBV19 and TRBJ2-1, with TRBD1 matching over 7 bases. The junction had 5 bases not matched to a gene; V was cut back by 1 base and J by 5 bases. This CDR3 region has 15 residues. CDR1 and CDR2 from the germline V gene are LNHDA and SQIVND (reference sequence). In DNA, the CDR3 is TGTGCCAGTAGTATAGTGGGGACAGCCAACAATGAGCAGTTCTTC. Its translation is CASSIVGTANNEQFF.

This clonotype was observed at least ten times. The gene calls are TRBV18 and TRBJ1-6; D uncertain. This CDR3 region has 16 residues. The germline V gene encodes CDR1 KGHSH and CDR2 LQKENI. The V and J ends lost 6 bases and 6 bases respectively, with 18 bases between them. The CDR3 DNA follows: TGTGCCAGCTCTCTCCCGGGAACGGCACGTAATTCACCCCTCCACTTT. Translated, it gives CASSLPGTARNSPLHF. Filled out from reference TRBV18 and TRBJ1-6, the complete variable domain reads NAGVMQNPRHLVRRRGQEARLRCSPMKGHSHVYWYRQLPEEGLKFMVYLQKENIIDESGMPKERFSAEFPKEGPSILRIQQVVRGDSAAYFCASSLPGTARNSPLHFGNGTRLTVT.

This sequence joins TRBV9 and TRBJ2-7; 10 positions match TRBD2. Looked up from germline, CDR1 is SGDLS and CDR2 is YYNGEE. The CDR3 is 15 residues long. Trimming took 4 bases from V and 2 from J; bases not matched to a gene: 6. In DNA, the CDR3 is TGTGCCAGCAGCTCTAGCGGGGGACCTACCTACGAGCAGTACTTC. Its translation: CASSSSGGPTYEQYF. The variable domain in full, completed from reference TRBV9 and TRBJ2-7, reads DSGVTQTPKHLITATGQRVTLRCSPRSGDLSVYWYQQSLDQGLQFLIQYYNGEERAKGNILERFSAQQFPDLHSELNLSSLELGDSALYFCASSSSGGPTYEQYFGPGTRLTVT.

This clonotype was detected many times. The V gene is TRBV5-1, the J gene TRBJ1-1, with 7 bases lining up with TRBD1. CDR3 size: 14 residues. Germline CDR1 SGHRS, CDR2 YFSETQ. V shed 0 bases and J 5 bases; nucleotides not matched to a gene: 4. The CDR3: CASSLGGGATEAFF. The CDR3 bases are TGCGCCAGCAGCTTGGGAGGGGGCGCGACTGAAGCTTTCTTT.

This clonotype was seen only a few times. The chain is built from TRBV14 and TRBJ1-2; the D is unclear. The V and J ends lost 4 bases and 4 bases respectively, with 10 bases between them. The CDR3 length is 13 residues. From germline, CDR1 is SGHDN and CDR2 FVKESK. This CDR3 reads CASSPHAFYGYTF. In DNA, the CDR3 is TGTGCCAGCAGCCCCCACGCGTTCTATGGCTACACCTTC.

This clonotype was counted between two and nine times. The junction and the germline gene differ at one end; a read error may be behind it. V gene TRBV20-1 combines with J gene TRBJ2-3, with TRBD2 matching over 8 bases. Germline V gene lookup returns CDR1 DFQATT and CDR2 SNEGSKA (reference sequence). The CDR3 is made up of 15 amino acids. Here the CDR3 DNA reads TGCAGTACTAGGTCCCGGGGGGGATTCACAGATACGCAGTATTTT. Amino acids: CSTRSRGGFTDTQYF.

The CDR3 nucleotides are TGTGCCAGCAGTGCGACAGAGATGCTAGCCAAAAACATTCAGTACTTC. It encodes CASSATEMLAKNIQYF. This chain uses TRBV28 with TRBJ2-4; TRBD1 is a possible D gene (5 bases). V lost 5 bases, J lost 0 bases, and 14 bases lay in between. In germline, CDR1 is MDHEN, CDR2 SYDVKM. The CDR3 contains 16 residues.

This clonotype was counted many times. The rearrangement uses TRBV13 and TRBJ1-1; 11 nucleotides match TRBD1. Germline V gene sequence: CDR1 PRHDT, CDR2 FYEKMQ (reference sequence). This CDR3 region has 12 residues. The junction had 4 bases not matched to a gene; V was cut back by 6 bases and J by 10 bases. The CDR3 loop is CASRQGTGGAFF. In DNA, the CDR3 is TGTGCCAGCAGGCAAGGGACAGGGGGAGCTTTCTTT. Drawing the rest from reference TRBV13 and TRBJ1-1, the complete variable domain is AAGVIQSPRHLIKEKRETATLKCYPIPRHDTVYWYQQGPGQDPQFLISFYEKMQSDKGSIPDRFSAQQFSDYHSELNMSSLELGDSALYFCASRQGTGGAFFGQGTRLTVV.

CDR3 amino acids: CAWSGGGYGYTF. In DNA, the CDR3 is TGTGCCTGGAGTGGGGGAGGCTATGGCTACACCTTC. This sequence joins TRBV30 and TRBJ1-2; D remains ambiguous. This CDR3 has 12 amino acids. Trimming shortened V by 1 base and J by 4 bases, and 7 bases separated the two germline ends. The germline V gene has CDR1 GTSNPN and CDR2 SVGIG (reference sequence).

The chain recombines TRBV20-1 with TRBJ2-7, with 9 bases that match TRBD1. After removal of 6 bases from V and 1 base from J, the junction contained 10 bases not matched to a gene. Germline-derived CDR1 and CDR2 are DFQATT and SNEGSKA (reference sequence). The CDR3 is 15 amino acids. The CDR3 DNA reads as TGCAGTGCCCCTAAGGGGACAGGGCTTTCCTACGAGCAGTACTTC. Translated: CSAPKGTGLSYEQYF.

The J gene is TRBJ2-3, the V gene TRBV2; D is uncertain. Trimming took 8 bases from V and 6 from J, leaving 18 bases between them. This CDR3 is built from 14 residues. The germline CDR1 and CDR2 sequences are SNHLY and FYNNEI. The CDR3 DNA follows: TGTGCCAGCGGATCCAACTCTCGGTCGGATACGCAGTATTTT. This codes for CASGSNSRSDTQYF. The full variable domain, its missing parts supplied by reference TRBV2 and TRBJ2-3, is EPEVTQTPSHQVTQMGQEVILRCVPISNHLYFYWYRQILGQKVEFLVSFYNNEISEKSEIFDDQFSVERPDGSNFTLKIRSTKLEDSAMYFCASGSNSRSDTQYFGPGTRLTVL.

The table lists this clonotype with a few counts. The V and J genes are TRBV12-3 or TRBV12-4 and TRBJ2-7, with 9 bases identical to TRBD1. J was trimmed by 4 bases and V by 5 bases; bases with no gene match: 12. The CDR3 covers 16 residues. CDR3: CASSHGQGPTMYEQYF. In nucleotides, the CDR3 is TGTGCCAGCAGTCATGGACAGGGGCCTACCATGTACGAGCAGTACTTC.

The genes are TRBV5-1 and TRBJ2-3; no clear D. CDR1 is SGHRS and CDR2 is YFSETQ in the germline V gene. The V end lost 0 bases, the J end lost 3 bases, and 11 bases lay between the germline ends. The CDR3 is 15 residues long. CDR3 sequence reads: CASSLGAKVTDTQYF. The CDR3 DNA reads as TGCGCCAGCAGCTTGGGGGCGAAAGTAACAGATACGCAGTATTTT. The variable domain in full, completed from reference TRBV5-1 and TRBJ2-3, reads KAGVTQTPRYLIKTRGQQVTLSCSPISGHRSVSWYQQTPGQGLQFLFEYFSETQRNKGNFPGRFSGRQFSNSRSEMNVSTLELGDSALYLCASSLGAKVTDTQYFGPGTRLTVL.

The rearrangement uses TRBV7-2 and TRBJ2-7; 8 bases match TRBD2. Germline CDR1 reads SGHTA; CDR2 reads FQGNSA. The CDR3 covers 15 residues. Trimming cost V 5 bases and J 2 bases; bases outside gene matches: 8. The CDR3 protein is CASSAGSGGTYEQYF. CDR3 sequence (DNA): TGTGCCAGCAGCGCGGGGAGCGGGGGCACCTACGAGCAGTACTTC.

The rearrangement uses TRBV3-1 and TRBJ1-1; no definite D call. The V end lost 1 base, the J end lost 4 bases, and 13 bases lay between the germline ends. The CDR3 sequence is 15 residues long. Germline V CDR1 and CDR2: LGHDT, YNNKEL (reference sequence). The CDR3 region is CASSQVDGFGTEAFF. For the CDR3, the DNA is TGTGCCAGCAGCCAAGTAGACGGGTTCGGCACTGAAGCTTTCTTT. The variable domain in full, with the rest retrieved from reference TRBV3-1 and TRBJ1-1, is DTAVSQTPKYLVTQMGNDKSIKCEQNLGHDTMYWYKQDSKKFLKIMFSYNNKELIINETVPNRFSPKSPDKAHLNLHINSLELGDSAVYFCASSQVDGFGTEAFFGQGTRLTVV.

The chain couples TRBV19 to TRBJ2-7; 8 bases line up with TRBD1. Germline-derived CDR1 and CDR2 are LNHDA and SQIVND (reference sequence). Losses at the gene ends were 4 bases for V and 5 bases for J; bases not matched to a gene: 7. The CDR3 spans 14 residues. CDR3 region: CASSKWTGLDEQYF. The CDR3 DNA follows: TGTGCCAGTAGTAAATGGACAGGGCTGGACGAGCAGTACTTC.

This clonotype came up many times. The chain links TRBV6-5 to TRBJ1-1, with a weak D call TRBD1 (5 bases). Trimming left V 6 bases short and J 6 bases short, with 11 bases between. The CDR3 totals 12 residues. The germline gives CDR1 MNHEY, CDR2 SVGAGI. The CDR3: CASSWDRSEAFF. The CDR3 coding sequence is TGTGCCAGCAGCTGGGACCGCTCTGAAGCTTTCTTT.

The chain has TRBV27 and TRBJ2-5; the D gene is possibly TRBD2 (6 bases). Trimming took 6 bases from V and 1 from J, leaving 12 bases between them. The CDR3 length is 14 residues. Germline V lookup: CDR1 MNHEY, CDR2 SMNVEV (reference sequence). The CDR3 is CASRLGTRQETQYF. CDR3 DNA sequence: TGTGCCAGCAGACTAGGGACTCGCCAAGAGACCCAGTACTTC.

Only a few counts were recorded for this clonotype. The chain is built from TRBV6-1 and TRBJ1-5; the D is unclear. Trimming shortened V by 1 base and J by 4 bases, and 5 bases separated the two germline ends. The CDR3 consists of 13 residues. Germline CDR1 reads MNHNS; CDR2 reads SASEGT. The CDR3 DNA reads TGTGCCAGCAGTGAAGTAGGGAATCAGCCCCAGCATTTT. Translation gives CASSEVGNQPQHF.

In DNA, the CDR3 is TGTGCCAGCAGCCCACGTGCTAGCGGACAAGAGACCCAGTACTTC. Translated, it gives CASSPRASGQETQYF. This sequence joins TRBV11-3 and TRBJ2-5, with TRBD2 identical over 7 bases. V dropped 5 bases and J dropped 2; count of bases not matched to a gene: 8. The germline CDR1 and CDR2 sequences are SGHNT and YENEEA. This CDR3 spans 15 amino acids.

In this sample, this clonotype turned up a few times. V usage is TRBV6-1 and J usage is TRBJ2-2; D not resolved. V lost 8 bases to trimming and J lost 3 bases, with 10 bases between them. The CDR3 extends over 13 amino acids. Per the germline V gene, CDR1 is MNHNS and CDR2 is SASEGT. The CDR3 sequence: CASRRQDTGELFF. The DNA of the CDR3 is TGTGCCAGCCGCAGGCAGGACACCGGGGAGCTGTTTTTT.

This clonotype was detected a few times. V is TRBV7-8 and J is TRBJ2-6; 9 bases fit TRBD2. The CDR3 runs to 17 residues. CDR1 and CDR2 (germline): SGHVS, FQNEAQ. Trimming took 6 bases from V and 4 from J; bases not matched to a gene: 10. CDR3 protein: CASSPLAGTRGANVLTF. Written as DNA, the CDR3 is TGTGCCAGCAGTCCTCTAGCGGGAACTCGCGGGGCCAACGTCCTGACTTTC.

The genes are TRBV7-2 and TRBJ1-5; TRBD1 matches at 7 bases. Germline lookup yields CDR1 SGHTA and CDR2 FQGNSA. The CDR3 extends over 15 amino acids. The V segment lost 8 bases and the J segment 1 base; nucleotides outside the gene matches: 8. CDR3 sequence: CASGQDRISNQPQHF. In DNA, the CDR3 is TGTGCCAGCGGTCAGGACAGGATCAGCAATCAGCCCCAGCATTTT.

The chain joins TRBV5-1 to TRBJ1-4; D ambiguous. CDR1 and CDR2 from the germline V gene are SGHRS and YFSETQ. The ends were cut back, 1 base at V and 7 bases at J, with 11 bases in the middle. The CDR3 consists of 14 residues. Here the CDR3 reads CASSLIRGGEKLFF. CDR3 sequence (DNA): TGCGCCAGCAGCTTGATCCGGGGTGGTGAAAAACTGTTTTTT.

This clonotype was seen ten or more times. This rearrangement joins TRBV12-3 or TRBV12-4 to TRBJ2-3; D gene unclear. Trimming shortened V by 6 bases and J by 1 base, and 5 bases separated the two germline ends. This CDR3 region has 12 residues. For the CDR3, the DNA is TGTGCCAGCAGCCTTCGCACAGATACGCAGTATTTT. Translation: CASSLRTDTQYF.

The rearrangement uses TRBV12-3 or TRBV12-4 and TRBJ2-3, with D possibly TRBD2 on 5 matching bases. Trimming removed 1 base from V and 2 bases from J, with 10 bases in between. This CDR3 spans 15 amino acids. The CDR3 loop reads CASSLDRLTTDTQYF. The CDR3 coding sequence is TGTGCCAGCAGTTTAGATCGACTAACCACAGATACGCAGTATTTT.